This T cell receptor beta chain was sequenced for a study of blood T cell repertoires in COVID-19. Study overall: The United States, Italy and Spain were the sources of the acute and convalescent COVID-19 samples. The cDNA or gDNA used as material had been derived from T cells, B-cell-depleted T cells, or PBMCs.

Participants were aged roughly 18 to 89 years from more than 20 US areas. Donors of Cohort 3 who recovered were those that had two negative PCRs, clearance, or symptom resolution. V was clipped by 1 base and J by 1 base, with 7 bases between them. Germline CDR1 is SGHNT and CDR2 is YENEEA. This CDR3 is built from 14 residues. Profiling relied on immunoSEQ multiplex PCR, and the TCRdb table lists in-frame clones only, not all of them. The sample lists about 460,000 clones; about 85% were seen once. Specimen: PBMCs or T cells enriched from blood (not recorded which). The receptor's source is a woman aged 55-70 years who had recovered from COVID-19. The V gene is TRBV11-3, the J gene TRBJ2-5; D remains unclear. CDR3 nucleotide sequence: TGTGCCAGCAGCTTAGGAGTTATCCAAGAGACCCAGTACTTC. This codes for CASSLGVIQETQYF.